One and the same sample provided the 8 T cell receptor beta chains below, sequenced in a study of T cell responses to AZD1222 COVID-19 vaccine. Libraries were prepared by immunoSEQ multiplex PCR; TCRdb keeps only in-frame clonotypes and omits some of them. The sample gives roughly 140,000 clones, just under 95% of which show up once; roughly 1.8% is in the top ten. This specimen was peripheral blood, taken on day 0 of AZD1222 vaccination. Receptors originate from an adult in good health.

The chain couples TRBV12-3 or TRBV12-4 to TRBJ2-1, with 7 bases lining up with TRBD2. The CDR3 extends over 12 amino acids. V trimming: 5 bases; J trimming: 13 bases; junction bases outside the gene matches: 8. CDR3 residues: CASSNGPGGQFF. The CDR3 DNA reads as TGTGCCAGCAGTAACGGCCCGGGAGGTCAGTTCTTC.

In nucleotides, the CDR3 is TGCGCCAGCAGAGAATCCACCAGGGGGTCTGGCTACACCTTC. It is translated as CASRESTRGSGYTF. The chain joins TRBV5-1 to TRBJ1-2; TRBD1 matches 7 bases. The CDR3 extends over 14 amino acids. V shed 5 bases and J 7 bases; nucleotides not matched to a gene: 11. CDR1 is SGHRS and CDR2 is YFSETQ in the germline V gene.

The chain has TRBV2 and TRBJ1-4; no reliable D call. The CDR3 contains 17 residues. Germline CDR1 is SNHLY and CDR2 is FYNNEI. V lost 7 bases, J lost 0 bases, and 18 bases lay in between. In nucleotides, the CDR3 is TGTGCCAGCATCCGCGACCCGCCTGGAGCAACTAATGAAAAACTGTTTTTT. It translates to CASIRDPPGATNEKLFF.

This clone was counted only a few times. J is TRBJ2-1 and V is TRBV9; the D is unclear. This CDR3 is 14 amino acids long. Trimming stripped 0 bases from V and 6 bases from J, with 10 bases between. The germline CDR1 and CDR2 sequences are SGDLS and YYNGEE. CDR3 amino acids: CASSVVPSGNEQFF. The CDR3 DNA reads TGTGCCAGCAGCGTAGTCCCCTCCGGCAATGAGCAGTTCTTC.

To note about this clone: The junction does not match germline at one end; this may be a read error. This chain links TRBV7-7 with TRBJ1-4; tentative D call: TRBD1 (6 bases). This CDR3 is built from 13 residues. The germline V gene has CDR1 SSHAT and CDR2 FNYEAQ (reference sequence). The CDR3 protein is CASSLAGDEKLFF. The CDR3 nucleotides read TGTGCCAGCAGCCTAGCAGGGGATGAAAAACTGTTTTTT.

The V call is TRBV4-1, the J call TRBJ1-2; no definite D call. The V end lost 2 bases, the J end lost 3 bases, and 7 bases lay between the germline ends. CDR3 length equals 13 residues. CDR1 and CDR2 from the germline V gene are MGHRA and YSYEKL. The DNA for the CDR3 is TGCGCCAGCAGCCAACGCAGAGACTATGGCTACACCTTC. It yields the protein CASSQRRDYGYTF.

V and J are TRBV6-5 and TRBJ2-7; 10 bases are shared with TRBD1. The V and J ends lost 10 bases and 2 bases, in that order; junction bases with no gene match: 8. CDR3 size: 14 residues. Germline V gives CDR1 MNHEY, CDR2 SVGAGI. The CDR3 sequence is CATPSGTGAYEQYF. DNA of the CDR3: TGTGCCACCCCCTCCGGGACAGGGGCCTACGAGCAGTACTTC.

On this clone itself: The identical CDR3 is also encoded by other nucleotide sequences in the sample. V and J are TRBV5-1 and TRBJ1-3; D is uncertain. Trimming stripped 0 bases from V and 4 bases from J, with 5 bases between. Germline V gives CDR1 SGHRS, CDR2 YFSETQ. There are 13 residues in the CDR3. The CDR3 DNA follows: TGCGCCAGCAGCTTGGGATCCGGAAACACCATATATTTT. As protein: CASSLGSGNTIYF.